This T cell receptor (beta chain) derives from a study of post-analysis software for immune sequencing data. The study, taken as a whole, reports: TRBV5-6, TRBV5-1 and TRBV20-1 were among 4 or 5 TRBV segments more frequent in patients than controls. By F measure, strong co-clustering occurred among samples prepared in the same batch. Normalized Chao1 diversity in multiple sclerosis patients fell significantly below that of controls.

Built from TCR beta cDNA, the libraries had unique molecular identifiers in them. Once about 0.95 to 10 million T cells were used, some 500,000 cDNA molecules resulted. Via MiXCR, TCRdb re-called the PCR reads, giving one row per CDR3 protein. In the table there are fewer than 850,000 distinct CDR3 sequences, roughly 27% of which are singletons. As concerns this clonotype: Its antigen is not identified.

This CDR3 is 15 amino acids long. Germline values: CDR1 SQVTM, CDR2 ANQGSEA. V lost 0 bases and J 1 base, leaving 7 bases between the germline ends. The sequence was collected from a girl aged 10-17 years with multiple sclerosis. The chain recombines TRBV29-1 with TRBJ2-6; D unclear. The sequencing sample was made of blood. CDR3 residues: CSVEDPKSGANVLTF. DNA of the CDR3: TGCAGCGTTGAAGATCCCAAGTCTGGGGCCAACGTCCTGACTTTC.